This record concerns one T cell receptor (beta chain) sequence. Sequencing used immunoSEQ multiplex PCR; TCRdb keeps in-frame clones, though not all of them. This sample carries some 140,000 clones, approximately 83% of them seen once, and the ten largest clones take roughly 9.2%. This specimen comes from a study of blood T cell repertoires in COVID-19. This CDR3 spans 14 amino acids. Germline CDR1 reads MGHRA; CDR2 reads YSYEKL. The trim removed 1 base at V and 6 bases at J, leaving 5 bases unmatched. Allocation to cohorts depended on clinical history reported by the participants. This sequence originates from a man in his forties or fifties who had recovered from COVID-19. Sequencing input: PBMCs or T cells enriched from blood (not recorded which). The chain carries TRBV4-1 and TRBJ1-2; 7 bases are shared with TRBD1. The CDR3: CASSQAGGRNGYTF. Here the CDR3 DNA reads TGCGCCAGCAGCCAAGCAGGGGGAAGGAATGGCTACACCTTC.